This T cell receptor (beta chain) was recorded in a study of T-cell reconstitution after alpha-beta-depleted transplantation in children. Researchers prepared the TCRbeta library using unique molecular identifiers, the study reports. MiXCR was run by TCRdb on the PCR reads, yielding one entry per CDR3 protein. The table lists 350,000 to 500,000 distinct CDR3 sequences, approximately 42% of them singletons, with around a quarter in the top ten. Study results and caveats: Several patients had high TCRbeta diversity at day 60; it came from surviving recipient T cells and thymic progenitors. Most T-cell counts and diversity one year after the transplant came from T cells that were newly produced. In patients about two months after transplant, alpha-beta T cells reportedly arose from several hundred expanded graft clones.

Trimming stripped 2 bases from V and 4 bases from J, with 6 bases between. In germline, CDR1 is ENHRY, CDR2 SYGVKD. The CDR3 runs 12 residues. Notes on this clonotype: Its antigen remains unidentified.

The V call is TRBV10-3, the J call TRBJ2-7; the D is unclear. This TCR was recovered from a girl aged 2-9 years with aplastic anemia, due to receive a stem cell transplant. The sequencing here drew on PBMCs, taken before TCRalphabeta/CD19-depleted stem cell transplant. DNA of the CDR3: TGTGCCATCAGTGAGAAGGGTTACGAGCAGTACTTC. As protein: CAISEKGYEQYF.